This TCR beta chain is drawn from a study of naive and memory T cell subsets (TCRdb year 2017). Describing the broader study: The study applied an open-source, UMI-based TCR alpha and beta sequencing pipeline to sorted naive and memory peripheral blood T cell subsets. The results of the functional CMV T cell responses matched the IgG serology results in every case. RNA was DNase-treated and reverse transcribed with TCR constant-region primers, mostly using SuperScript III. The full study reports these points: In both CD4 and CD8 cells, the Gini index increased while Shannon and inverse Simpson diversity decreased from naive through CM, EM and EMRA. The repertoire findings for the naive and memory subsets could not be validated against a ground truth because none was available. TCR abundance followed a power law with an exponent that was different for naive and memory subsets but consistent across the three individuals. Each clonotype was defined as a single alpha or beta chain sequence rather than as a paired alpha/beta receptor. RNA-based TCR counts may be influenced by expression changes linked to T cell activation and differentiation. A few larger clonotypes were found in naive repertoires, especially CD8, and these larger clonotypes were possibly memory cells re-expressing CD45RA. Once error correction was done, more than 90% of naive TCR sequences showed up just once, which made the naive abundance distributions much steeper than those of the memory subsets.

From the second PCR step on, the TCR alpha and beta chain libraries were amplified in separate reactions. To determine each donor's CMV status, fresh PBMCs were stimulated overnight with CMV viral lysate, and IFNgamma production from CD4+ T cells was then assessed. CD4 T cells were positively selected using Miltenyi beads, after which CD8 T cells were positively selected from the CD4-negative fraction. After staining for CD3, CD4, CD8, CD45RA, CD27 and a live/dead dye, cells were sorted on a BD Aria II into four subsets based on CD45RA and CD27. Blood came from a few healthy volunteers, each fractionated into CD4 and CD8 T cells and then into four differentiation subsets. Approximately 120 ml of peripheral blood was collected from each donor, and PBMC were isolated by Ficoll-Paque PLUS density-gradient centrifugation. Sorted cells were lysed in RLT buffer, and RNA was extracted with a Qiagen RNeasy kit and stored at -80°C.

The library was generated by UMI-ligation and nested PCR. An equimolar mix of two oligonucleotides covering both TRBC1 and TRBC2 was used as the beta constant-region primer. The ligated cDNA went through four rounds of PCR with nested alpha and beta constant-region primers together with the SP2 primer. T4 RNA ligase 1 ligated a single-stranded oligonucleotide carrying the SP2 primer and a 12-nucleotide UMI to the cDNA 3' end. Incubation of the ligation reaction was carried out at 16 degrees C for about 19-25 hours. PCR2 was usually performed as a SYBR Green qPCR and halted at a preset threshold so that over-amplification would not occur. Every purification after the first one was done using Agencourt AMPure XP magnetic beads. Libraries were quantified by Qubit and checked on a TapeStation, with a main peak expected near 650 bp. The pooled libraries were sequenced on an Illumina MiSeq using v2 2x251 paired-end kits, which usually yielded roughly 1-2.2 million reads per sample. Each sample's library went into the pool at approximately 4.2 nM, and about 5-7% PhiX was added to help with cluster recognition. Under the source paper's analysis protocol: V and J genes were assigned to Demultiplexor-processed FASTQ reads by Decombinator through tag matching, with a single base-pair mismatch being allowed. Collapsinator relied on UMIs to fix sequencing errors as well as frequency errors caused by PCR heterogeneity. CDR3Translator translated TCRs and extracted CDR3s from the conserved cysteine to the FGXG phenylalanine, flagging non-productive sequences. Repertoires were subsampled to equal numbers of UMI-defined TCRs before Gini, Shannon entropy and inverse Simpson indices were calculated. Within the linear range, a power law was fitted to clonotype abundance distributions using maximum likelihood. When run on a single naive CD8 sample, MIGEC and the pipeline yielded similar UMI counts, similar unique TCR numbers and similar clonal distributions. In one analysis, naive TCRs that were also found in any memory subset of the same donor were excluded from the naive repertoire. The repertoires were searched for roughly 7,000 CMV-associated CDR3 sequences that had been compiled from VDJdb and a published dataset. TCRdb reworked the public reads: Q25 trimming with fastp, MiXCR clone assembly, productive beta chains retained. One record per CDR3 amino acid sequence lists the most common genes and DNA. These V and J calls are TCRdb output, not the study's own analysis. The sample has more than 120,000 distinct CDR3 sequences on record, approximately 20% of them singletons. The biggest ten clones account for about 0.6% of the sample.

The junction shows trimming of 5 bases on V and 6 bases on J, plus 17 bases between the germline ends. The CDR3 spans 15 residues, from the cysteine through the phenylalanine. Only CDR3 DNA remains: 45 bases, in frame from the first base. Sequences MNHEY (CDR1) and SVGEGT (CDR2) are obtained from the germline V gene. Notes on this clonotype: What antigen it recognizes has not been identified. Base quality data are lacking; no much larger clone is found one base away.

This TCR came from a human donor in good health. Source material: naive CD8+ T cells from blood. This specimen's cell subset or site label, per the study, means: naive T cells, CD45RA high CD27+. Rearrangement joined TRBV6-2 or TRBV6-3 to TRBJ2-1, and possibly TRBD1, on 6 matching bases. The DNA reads TGTGCCAGCAGTCCGACCGGGTCAGGGGCCAATGAGCAGTTCTTC. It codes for CASSPTGSGANEQFF.